The entry that follows covers one TCR beta chain sequence. Its specificity is not known. The junction shows a germline mismatch at one end, possibly a read error. The source of the sample is a study of T cells in Graves' hyperthyroidism and ophthalmopathy. The patients, who ranged from 18 to 65 in age, presented with newly diagnosed hyperthyroidism lasting under 2 months. Diagnosing involved the use of clinical symptoms, serum thyroxine and TRAb, thyroid ultrasound and orbital computed tomography. PBMCs were derived from approximately 10 ml fresh peripheral blood. Notes on the study in general: Blood also held most thyroid clonotypes expanded beyond 0.001.

What was amplified from RNA transcripts were TCR beta CDR3 regions. First-round RT-PCR with HTBI primers amplified the TCR CDR3 region. TCRdb reanalysed the multiplex PCR reads using MiXCR and keeps one entry per CDR3 protein. Found here are almost 600,000 distinct CDR3 sequences, 14% of them singletons; the top ten hold about 5.8%. The TCR comes from a woman in her twenties or thirties with Graves' hyperthyroidism that later progressed to Graves' ophthalmopathy. The sample was blood.

The CDR3 coding sequence is TGTGCCAGCAGCTTAATGGGTTATAGCAAGCAGCCCCAGCATTTT. Residues: CASSLMGYSKQPQHF. The chain joins TRBV7-2 to TRBJ1-5; D remains ambiguous. The CDR3 spans 15 residues. CDR1 is SGHTA and CDR2 is FQGNSA in the germline V gene.